This record concerns one TCR beta chain sequence. Its specificity is not known. These data belong to a study of cytomegalovirus exposure and HLA in healthy donors. This CDR3 is built from 16 residues. Germline CDR1 and CDR2: SGHRS and YFSETQ. Trimming removed 1 base from V and 2 bases from J; junction bases left unmatched: 7. Overall study results and limits: For presence/absence analyses, sequencing depth was assumed to be roughly uniform across donors.

PCR primers comprised 60 Vbeta and 13 Jbeta primers. Assay: immunoSEQ multiplex PCR; the TCRdb copy retains only in-frame clones and omits some. Of 150,000 to 200,000 clones detected, about 75% appear once; the ten largest clones hold roughly 2%. Sequencing was done on a sample of PBMCs. This sequence originates from a female donor in good health and CMV-seronegative. The V gene is TRBV5-1, the J gene TRBJ1-1, with 8 bases identical to TRBD1. The CDR3 coding sequence is TGCGCCAGCAGCTTGAACCCTCAGGGGGCTAACACTGAAGCTTTCTTT. Translating gives CASSLNPQGANTEAFF. The full variable domain, with the rest looked up from reference TRBV5-1 and TRBJ1-1, is KAGVTQTPRYLIKTRGQQVTLSCSPISGHRSVSWYQQTPGQGLQFLFEYFSETQRNKGNFPGRFSGRQFSNSRSEMNVSTLELGDSALYLCASSLNPQGANTEAFFGQGTRLTVV.